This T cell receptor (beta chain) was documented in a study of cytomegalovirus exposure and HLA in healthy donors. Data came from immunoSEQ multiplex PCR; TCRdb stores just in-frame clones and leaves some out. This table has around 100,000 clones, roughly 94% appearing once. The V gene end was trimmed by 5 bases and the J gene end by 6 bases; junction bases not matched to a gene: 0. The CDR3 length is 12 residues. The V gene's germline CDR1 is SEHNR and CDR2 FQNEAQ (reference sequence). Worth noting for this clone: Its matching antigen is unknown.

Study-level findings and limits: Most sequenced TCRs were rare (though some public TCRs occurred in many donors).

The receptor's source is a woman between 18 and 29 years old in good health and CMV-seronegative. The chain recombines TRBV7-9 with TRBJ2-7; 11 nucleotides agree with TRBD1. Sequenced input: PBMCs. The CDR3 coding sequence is TGTGCCAGCAGCGGACAGGGGGCCGAGCAGTACTTC. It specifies CASSGQGAEQYF. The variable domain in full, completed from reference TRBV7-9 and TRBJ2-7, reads DTGVSQNPRHKITKRGQNVTFRCDPISEHNRLYWYRQTLGQGPEFLTYFQNEAQLEKSRLLSDRFSAERPKGSFSTLEIQRTEQGDSAMYLCASSGQGAEQYFGPGTRLTVT.